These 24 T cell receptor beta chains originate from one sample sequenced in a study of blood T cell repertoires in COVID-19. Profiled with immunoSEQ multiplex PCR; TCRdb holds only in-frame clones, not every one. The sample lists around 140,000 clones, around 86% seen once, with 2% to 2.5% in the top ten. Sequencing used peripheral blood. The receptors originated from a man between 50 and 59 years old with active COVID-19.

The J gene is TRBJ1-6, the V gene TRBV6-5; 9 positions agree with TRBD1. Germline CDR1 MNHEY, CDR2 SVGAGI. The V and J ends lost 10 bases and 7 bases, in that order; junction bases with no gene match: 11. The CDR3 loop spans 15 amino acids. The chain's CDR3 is CATVRDRVGNSPLHF. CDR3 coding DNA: TGTGCCACCGTTCGGGACAGGGTTGGAAATTCACCCCTCCACTTT.

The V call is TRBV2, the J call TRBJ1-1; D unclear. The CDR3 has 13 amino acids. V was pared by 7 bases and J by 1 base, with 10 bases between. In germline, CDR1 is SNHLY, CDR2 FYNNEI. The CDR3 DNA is TGTGCCAGCACTTGGGCCCCGAACACTGAAGCTTTCTTT. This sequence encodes CASTWAPNTEAFF.

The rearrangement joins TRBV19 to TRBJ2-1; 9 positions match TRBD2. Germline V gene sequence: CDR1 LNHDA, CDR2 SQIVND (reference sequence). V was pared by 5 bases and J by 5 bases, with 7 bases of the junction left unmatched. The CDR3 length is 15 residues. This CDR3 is CASSHGSSGDNEQFF. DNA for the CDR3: TGTGCCAGTAGTCACGGGTCTAGCGGGGACAATGAGCAGTTCTTC. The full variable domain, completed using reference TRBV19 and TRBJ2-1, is DGGITQSPKYLFRKEGQNVTLSCEQNLNHDAMYWYRQDPGQGLRLIYYSQIVNDFQKGDIAEGYSVSREKKESFPLTVTSAQKNPTAFYLCASSHGSSGDNEQFFGPGTRLTVL.

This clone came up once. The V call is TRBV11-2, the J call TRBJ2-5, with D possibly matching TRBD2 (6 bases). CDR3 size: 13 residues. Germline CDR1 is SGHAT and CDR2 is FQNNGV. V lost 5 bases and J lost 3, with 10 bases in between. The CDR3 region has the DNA TGTGCCAGCAGCCGGGAGTTCAAAGAGACCCAGTACTTC. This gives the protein CASSREFKETQYF. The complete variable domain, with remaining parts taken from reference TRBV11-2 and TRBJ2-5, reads EAGVAQSPRYKIIEKRQSVAFWCNPISGHATLYWYQQILGQGPKLLIQFQNNGVVDDSQLPKDRFSAERLKGVDSTLKIQPAKLEDSAVYLCASSREFKETQYFGPGTRLLVL.

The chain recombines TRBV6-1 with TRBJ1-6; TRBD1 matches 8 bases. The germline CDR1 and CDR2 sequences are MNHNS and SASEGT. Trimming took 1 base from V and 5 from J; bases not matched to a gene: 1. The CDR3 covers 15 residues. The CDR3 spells CASSEGQGNNSPLHF. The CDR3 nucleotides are TGTGCCAGCAGTGAAGGACAGGGGAATAATTCACCCCTCCACTTT.

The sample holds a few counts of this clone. Written as DNA, the CDR3 is TGTGCCAGTAGTATAGGCACCCTCAGGGGACAGGGGGTCGACGAGCAGTACTTC. Translated, it gives CASSIGTLRGQGVDEQYF. The chain recombines TRBV19 with TRBJ2-7, with 11 positions matching TRBD1. V was pared by 1 base and J by 5 bases, with 13 bases of the junction left unmatched. CDR3 length equals 18 residues. The germline CDR1 and CDR2 sequences are LNHDA and SQIVND (reference sequence).

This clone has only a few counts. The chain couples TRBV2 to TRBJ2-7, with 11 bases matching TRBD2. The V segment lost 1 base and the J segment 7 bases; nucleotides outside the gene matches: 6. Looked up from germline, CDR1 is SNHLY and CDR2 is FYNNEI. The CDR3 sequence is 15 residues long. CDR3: CASSEGTSGLGEQYF. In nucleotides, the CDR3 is TGTGCCAGCAGTGAAGGGACTAGCGGGCTGGGGGAGCAGTACTTC.

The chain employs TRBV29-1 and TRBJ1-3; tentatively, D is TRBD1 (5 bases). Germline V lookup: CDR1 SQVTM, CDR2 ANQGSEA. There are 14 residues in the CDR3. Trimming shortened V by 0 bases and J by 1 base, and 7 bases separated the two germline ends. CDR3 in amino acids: CSVEDYRSGNTIYF. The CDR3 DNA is TGCAGCGTTGAAGACTACAGGTCTGGAAACACCATATATTTT.

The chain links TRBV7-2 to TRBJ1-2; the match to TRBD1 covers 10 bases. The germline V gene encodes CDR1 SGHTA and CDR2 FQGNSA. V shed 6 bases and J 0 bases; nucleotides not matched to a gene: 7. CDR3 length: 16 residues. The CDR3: CASRPGGTGANYGYTF. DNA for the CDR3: TGTGCCAGCAGACCCGGGGGGACAGGGGCTAACTATGGCTACACCTTC.

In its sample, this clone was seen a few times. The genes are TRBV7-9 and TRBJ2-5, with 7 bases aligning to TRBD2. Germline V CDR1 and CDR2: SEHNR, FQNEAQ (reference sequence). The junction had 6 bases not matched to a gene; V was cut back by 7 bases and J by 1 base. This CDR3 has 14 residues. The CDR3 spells CASNPGGTQETQYF. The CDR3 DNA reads TGTGCCAGCAATCCGGGGGGTACCCAAGAGACCCAGTACTTC.

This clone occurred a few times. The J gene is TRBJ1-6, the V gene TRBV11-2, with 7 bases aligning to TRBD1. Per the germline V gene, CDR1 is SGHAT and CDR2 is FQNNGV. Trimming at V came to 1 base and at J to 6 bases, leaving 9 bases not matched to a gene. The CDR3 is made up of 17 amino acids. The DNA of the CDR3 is TGTGCCAGCAGCTTAGGAAGGGGGCGGAGGGGTAATTCACCCCTCCACTTT. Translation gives CASSLGRGRRGNSPLHF.

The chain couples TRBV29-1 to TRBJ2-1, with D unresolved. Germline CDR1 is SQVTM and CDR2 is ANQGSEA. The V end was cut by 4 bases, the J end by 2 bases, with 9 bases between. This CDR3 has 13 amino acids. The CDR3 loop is CSVAGRTYNEQFF. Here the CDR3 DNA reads TGCAGCGTTGCTGGCAGAACCTACAATGAGCAGTTCTTC.

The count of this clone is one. The CDR3 protein is CAISDQATDTQYF. CDR3 coding DNA: TGTGCCATCAGTGACCAAGCAACAGATACGCAGTATTTT. The chain recombines TRBV10-3 with TRBJ2-3; D is unresolved. V gave up 3 bases and J gave up 3 bases, with 7 bases separating them. Germline V gene lookup returns CDR1 ENHRY and CDR2 SYGVKD. The length of the CDR3 is 13 residues.

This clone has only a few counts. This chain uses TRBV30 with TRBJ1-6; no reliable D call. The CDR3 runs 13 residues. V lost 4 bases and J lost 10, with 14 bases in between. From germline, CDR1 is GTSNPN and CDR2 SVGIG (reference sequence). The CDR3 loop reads CAWTKSPNSPLHF. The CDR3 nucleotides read TGTGCCTGGACTAAGAGTCCCAACTCACCCCTCCACTTT.

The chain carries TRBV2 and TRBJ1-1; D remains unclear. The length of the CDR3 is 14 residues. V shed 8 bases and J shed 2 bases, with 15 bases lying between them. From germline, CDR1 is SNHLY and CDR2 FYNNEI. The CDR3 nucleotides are TGTGCCAGCGAAAACCCCACACCAAACACTGAAGCTTTCTTT. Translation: CASENPTPNTEAFF.

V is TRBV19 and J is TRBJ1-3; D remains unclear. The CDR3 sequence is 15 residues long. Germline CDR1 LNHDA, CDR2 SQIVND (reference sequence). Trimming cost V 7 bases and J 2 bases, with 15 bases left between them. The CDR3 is CASKRILPAGNTIYF. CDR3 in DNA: TGTGCCAGTAAGCGGATTCTCCCAGCTGGAAACACCATATATTTT.

CDR3 DNA: TGTGCCAGCAGCAAAGCGCTTGGGCTGCTCCCCCTTGAAGCTTTCTTT. This codes for CASSKALGLLPLEAFF. V is TRBV21-1 and J is TRBJ1-1; the D call in the table, TRBD1, was not verified against the DNA. TRBV21-1 is a recognized pseudogene. This CDR3 is built from 16 residues.

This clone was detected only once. DNA of the CDR3: TGTGCCAGCAGTTTAATCTCGACAGCCCACACCTTC. Protein product: CASSLISTAHTF. V usage is TRBV12-3 or TRBV12-4 and J usage is TRBJ1-2, with D possibly matching TRBD1 (5 bases). Trimming left V 2 bases short and J 12 bases short, with 13 bases between. The CDR3 contains 12 residues.

The CDR3 DNA reads TGTGCCAGCAGCACACTAAGGAGCGGGGCCCAGGGGCAGTTCTTC. This sequence encodes CASSTLRSGAQGQFF. J is TRBJ2-1 and V is TRBV5-6, with 7 bases matching TRBD2. The junction had 16 bases not matched to a gene; V was cut back by 4 bases and J by 12 bases. The CDR3 is 15 residues long. CDR1 and CDR2 (germline): SGHDT, YYEEEE.

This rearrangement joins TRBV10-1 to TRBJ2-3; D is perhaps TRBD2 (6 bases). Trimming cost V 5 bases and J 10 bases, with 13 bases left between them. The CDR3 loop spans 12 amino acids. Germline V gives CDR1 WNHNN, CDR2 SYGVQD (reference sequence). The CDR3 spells CASSQLRDSQYF. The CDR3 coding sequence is TGCGCCAGCAGTCAGCTCCGGGACTCGCAGTATTTT.

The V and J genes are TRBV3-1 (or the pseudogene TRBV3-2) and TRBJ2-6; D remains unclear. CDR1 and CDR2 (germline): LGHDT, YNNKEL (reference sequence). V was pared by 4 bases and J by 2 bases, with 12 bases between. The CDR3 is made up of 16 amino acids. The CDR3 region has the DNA TGTGCCAGCAGCCCCCGGTTGGGCGCTGGGGCCAACGTCCTGACTTTC. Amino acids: CASSPRLGAGANVLTF.

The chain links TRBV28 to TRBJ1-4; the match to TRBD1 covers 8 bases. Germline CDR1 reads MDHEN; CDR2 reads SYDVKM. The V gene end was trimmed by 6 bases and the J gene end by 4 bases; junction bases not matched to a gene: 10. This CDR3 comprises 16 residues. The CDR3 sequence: CASRGQGARGNEKLFF. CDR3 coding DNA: TGTGCCAGCAGGGGCCAGGGGGCGCGGGGTAATGAAAAACTGTTTTTT. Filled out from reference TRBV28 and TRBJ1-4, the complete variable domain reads DVKVTQSSRYLVKRTGEKVFLECVQDMDHENMFWYRQDPGLGLRLIYFSYDVKMKEKGDIPEGYSVSREKKERFSLILESASTNQTSMYLCASRGQGARGNEKLFFGSGTQLSVL.

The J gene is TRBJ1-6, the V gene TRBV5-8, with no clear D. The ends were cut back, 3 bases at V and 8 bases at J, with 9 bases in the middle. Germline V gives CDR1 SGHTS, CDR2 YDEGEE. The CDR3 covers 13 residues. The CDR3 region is CASSSSRDSPLHF. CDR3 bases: TGTGCCAGCAGCTCTTCTCGAGATTCACCCCTCCACTTT.

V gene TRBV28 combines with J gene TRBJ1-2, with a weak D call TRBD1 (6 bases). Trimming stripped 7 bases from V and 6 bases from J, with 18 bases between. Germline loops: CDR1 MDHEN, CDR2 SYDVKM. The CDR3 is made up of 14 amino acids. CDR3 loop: CASNSATGRHGYTF. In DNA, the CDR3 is TGTGCCAGCAACTCCGCAACAGGGCGCCATGGCTACACCTTC.